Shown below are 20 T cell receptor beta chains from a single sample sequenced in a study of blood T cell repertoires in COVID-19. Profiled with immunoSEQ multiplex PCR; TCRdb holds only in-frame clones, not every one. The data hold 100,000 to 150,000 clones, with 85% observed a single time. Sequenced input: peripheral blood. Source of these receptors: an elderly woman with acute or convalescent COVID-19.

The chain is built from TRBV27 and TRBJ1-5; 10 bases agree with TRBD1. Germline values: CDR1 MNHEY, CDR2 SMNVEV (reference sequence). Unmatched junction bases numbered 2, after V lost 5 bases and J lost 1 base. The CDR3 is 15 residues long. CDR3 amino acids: CASSRQGASNQPQHF. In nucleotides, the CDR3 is TGTGCCAGCAGTCGACAGGGGGCGAGCAATCAGCCCCAGCATTTT.

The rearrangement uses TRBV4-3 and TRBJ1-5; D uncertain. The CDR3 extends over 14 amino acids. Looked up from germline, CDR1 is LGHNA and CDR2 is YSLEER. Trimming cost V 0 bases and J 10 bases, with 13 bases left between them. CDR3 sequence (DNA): TGCGCCAGCAGCCAAGATGCTTCGGGGAGCCCCCAGCATTTT. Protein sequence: CASSQDASGSPQHF.

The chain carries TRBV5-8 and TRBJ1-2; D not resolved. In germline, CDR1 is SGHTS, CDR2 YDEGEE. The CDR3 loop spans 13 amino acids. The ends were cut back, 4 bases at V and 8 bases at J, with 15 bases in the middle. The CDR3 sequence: CASSRGSSWGYTF. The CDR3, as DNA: TGTGCCAGCAGCCGAGGATCAAGTTGGGGCTACACCTTC.

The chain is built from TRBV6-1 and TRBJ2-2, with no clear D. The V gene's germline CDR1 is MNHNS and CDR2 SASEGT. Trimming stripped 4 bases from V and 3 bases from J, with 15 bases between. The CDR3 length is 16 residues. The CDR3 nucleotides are TGTGCCAGCAGTGGGAATCCTAGACCGGACACCGGGGAGCTGTTTTTT. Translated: CASSGNPRPDTGELFF.

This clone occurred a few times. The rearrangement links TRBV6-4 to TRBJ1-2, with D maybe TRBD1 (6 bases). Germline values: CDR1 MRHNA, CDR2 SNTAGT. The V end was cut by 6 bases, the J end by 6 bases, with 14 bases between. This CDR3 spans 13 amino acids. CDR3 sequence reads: CASSAQGNHGYTF. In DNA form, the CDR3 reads TGTGCCAGCAGCGCACAGGGAAACCATGGCTACACCTTC.

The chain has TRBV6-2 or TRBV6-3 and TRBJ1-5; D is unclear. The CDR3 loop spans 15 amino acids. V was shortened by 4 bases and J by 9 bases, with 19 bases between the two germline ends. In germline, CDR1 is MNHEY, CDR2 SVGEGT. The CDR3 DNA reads TGTGCCAGCAGTTCCATTTTCGGGATCACTCGGCCCCAGCATTTT. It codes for CASSSIFGITRPQHF.

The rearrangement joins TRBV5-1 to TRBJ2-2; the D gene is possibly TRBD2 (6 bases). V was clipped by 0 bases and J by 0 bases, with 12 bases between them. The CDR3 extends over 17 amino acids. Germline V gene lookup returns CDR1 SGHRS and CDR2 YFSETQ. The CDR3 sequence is CASSLVRGTTNTGELFF. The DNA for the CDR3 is TGCGCCAGCAGCTTGGTTCGGGGGACGACGAACACCGGGGAGCTGTTTTTT.

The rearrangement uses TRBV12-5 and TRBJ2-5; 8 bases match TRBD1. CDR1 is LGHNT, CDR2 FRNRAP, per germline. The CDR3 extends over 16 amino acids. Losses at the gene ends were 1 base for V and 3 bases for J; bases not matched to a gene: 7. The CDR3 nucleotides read TGTGCTAGTGGTTTGGAATTAAGGGGACAGGAAGAGACCCAGTACTTC. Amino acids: CASGLELRGQEETQYF.

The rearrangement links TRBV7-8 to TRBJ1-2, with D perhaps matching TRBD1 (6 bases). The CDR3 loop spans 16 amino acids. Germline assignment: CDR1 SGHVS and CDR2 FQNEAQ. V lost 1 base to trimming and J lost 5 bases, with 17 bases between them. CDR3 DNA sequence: TGTGCCAGCAGCTTAGGGGGGGCAGCGGGGCTATATGGCTACACCTTC. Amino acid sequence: CASSLGGAAGLYGYTF.

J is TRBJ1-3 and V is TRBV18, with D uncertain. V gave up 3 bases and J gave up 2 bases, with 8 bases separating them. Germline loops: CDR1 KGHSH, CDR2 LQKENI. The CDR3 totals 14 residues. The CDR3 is CASSPGVTGNTIYF. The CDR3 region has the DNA TGTGCCAGCTCACCCGGGGTTACTGGAAACACCATATATTTT.

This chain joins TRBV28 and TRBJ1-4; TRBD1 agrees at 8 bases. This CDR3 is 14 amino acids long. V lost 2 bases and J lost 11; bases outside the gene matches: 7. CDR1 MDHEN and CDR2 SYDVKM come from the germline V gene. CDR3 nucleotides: TGTGCCAGCAGTTTAGGGCAGGGGGCCGGGAAACTGTTTTTT. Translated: CASSLGQGAGKLFF. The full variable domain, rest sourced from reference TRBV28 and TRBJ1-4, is DVKVTQSSRYLVKRTGEKVFLECVQDMDHENMFWYRQDPGLGLRLIYFSYDVKMKEKGDIPEGYSVSREKKERFSLILESASTNQTSMYLCASSLGQGAGKLFFGSGTQLSVL.

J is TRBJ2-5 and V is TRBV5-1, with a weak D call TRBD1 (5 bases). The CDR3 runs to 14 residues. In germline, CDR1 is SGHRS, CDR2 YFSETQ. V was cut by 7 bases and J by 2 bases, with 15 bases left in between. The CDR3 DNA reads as TGCGCCAGCCGGACATGGGGTAGTCAAGAGACCCAGTACTTC. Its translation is CASRTWGSQETQYF.

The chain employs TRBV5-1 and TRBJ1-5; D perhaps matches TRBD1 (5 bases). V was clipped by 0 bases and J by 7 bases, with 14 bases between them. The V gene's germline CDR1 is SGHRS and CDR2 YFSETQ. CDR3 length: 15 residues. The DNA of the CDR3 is TGCGCCAGCAGCTTGGAGCCAGGGCGTGAACAGCCCCAGCATTTT. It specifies CASSLEPGREQPQHF.

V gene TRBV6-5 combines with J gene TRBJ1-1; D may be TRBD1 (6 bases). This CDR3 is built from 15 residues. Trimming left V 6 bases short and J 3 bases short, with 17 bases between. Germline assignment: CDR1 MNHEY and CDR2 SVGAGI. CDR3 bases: TGTGCCAGCAGGTTCAAGGGGGGGGATGACACTGAAGCTTTCTTT. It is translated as CASRFKGGDDTEAFF.

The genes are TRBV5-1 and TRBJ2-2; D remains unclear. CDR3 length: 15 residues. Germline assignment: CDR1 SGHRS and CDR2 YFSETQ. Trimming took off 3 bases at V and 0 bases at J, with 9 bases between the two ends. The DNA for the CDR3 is TGCGCCAGCAGCTCTACCCCCACGAACACCGGGGAGCTGTTTTTT. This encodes CASSSTPTNTGELFF.

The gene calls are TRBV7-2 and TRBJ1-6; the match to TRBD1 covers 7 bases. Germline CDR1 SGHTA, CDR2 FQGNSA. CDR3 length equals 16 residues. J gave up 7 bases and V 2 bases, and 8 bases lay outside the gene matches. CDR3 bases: TGTGCCAGCAGCTTAAACGCCGGGACAGACAATTCACCCCTCCACTTT. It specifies CASSLNAGTDNSPLHF.

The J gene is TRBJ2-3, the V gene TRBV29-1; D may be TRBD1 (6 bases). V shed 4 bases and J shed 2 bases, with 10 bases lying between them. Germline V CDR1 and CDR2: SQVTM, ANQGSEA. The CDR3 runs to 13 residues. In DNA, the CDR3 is TGCAGCGTTGGGCACAGGGTCACAGATACGCAGTATTTT. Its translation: CSVGHRVTDTQYF.

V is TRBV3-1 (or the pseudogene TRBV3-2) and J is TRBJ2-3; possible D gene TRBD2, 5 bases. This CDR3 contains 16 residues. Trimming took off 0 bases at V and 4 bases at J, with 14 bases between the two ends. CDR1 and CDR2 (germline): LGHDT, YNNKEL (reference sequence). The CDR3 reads CASSQDIELDPDTQYF. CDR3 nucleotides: TGTGCCAGCAGCCAAGATATAGAACTAGATCCAGATACGCAGTATTTT.

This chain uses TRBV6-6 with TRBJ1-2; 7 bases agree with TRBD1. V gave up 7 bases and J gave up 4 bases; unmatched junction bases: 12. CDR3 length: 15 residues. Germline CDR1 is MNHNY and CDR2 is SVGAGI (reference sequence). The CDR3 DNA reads TGTGCCAGCATCGGACAGGCCCTCGCGTCCTATGGCTACACCTTC. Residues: CASIGQALASYGYTF.

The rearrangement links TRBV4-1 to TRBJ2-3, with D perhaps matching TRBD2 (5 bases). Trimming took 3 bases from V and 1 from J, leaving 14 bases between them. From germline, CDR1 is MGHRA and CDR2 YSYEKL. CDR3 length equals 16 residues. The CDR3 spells CASSHPGKDRTDTQYF. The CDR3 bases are TGCGCCAGCAGCCACCCCGGGAAGGACCGCACAGATACGCAGTATTTT.